This is a list of T cell receptor beta chains from one sample in a study of T cells in localized non-small cell lung cancer. Repertoires were generated with immunoSEQ multiplex PCR, while TCRdb's copy carries only in-frame clones and drops some. The sample has 100,000 to 150,000 clones; more than 70% are singletons. The specimen was peripheral blood, collected before any cancer treatment. All receptors derive from a female donor over 55 with stage I lung adenocarcinoma. The CDR3 runs from the conserved cysteine through the conserved F or W. The D gene is left open where the match is weak. Some rows mark clone size as missing; the rest say once, few, many or name a class of expanded clone.

V gene: TRBV7-8
J gene: TRBJ2-1
D gene: TRBD1
clone size: NA
CDR3 DNA: TGTGCCAGCAGCTTCGAGGGACAGGGGTCTATGAATGAGCAGTTCTTC
CDR3 protein: CASSFEGQGSMNEQFF

V gene: TRBV28
J gene: TRBJ2-1
D gene: NA
clone size: NA
CDR3 DNA: TGTGCCAGCAGTTCTGGGACCAAAGCTTACAATGAGCAGTTCTTC
CDR3 protein: CASSSGTKAYNEQFF

V gene: TRBV7-3
J gene: TRBJ2-1
D gene: TRBD2
clone size: NA
CDR3 DNA: TGTGCCAGCAGCTTGGGGACTAGCGGGAGCCCCGCCTACAATGAGCAGTTCTTC
CDR3 protein: CASSLGTSGSPAYNEQFF

V gene: TRBV19
J gene: TRBJ1-1
D gene: NA
clone size: NA
CDR3 DNA: TGTGCCAGTAGTGCCCCGGGGGGTCTCACTGAAGCTTTCTTT
CDR3 protein: CASSAPGGLTEAFF

V gene: TRBV5-1
J gene: TRBJ1-2
D gene: NA
clone size: NA
CDR3 DNA: TGCGCCAGCAGCCCCACAGGGAGTCTTCATGGCTACACCTTC
CDR3 protein: CASSPTGSLHGYTF

V gene: TRBV27
J gene: TRBJ2-1
D gene: TRBD2
clone size: NA
CDR3 DNA: TGTGCCAGCAGTCGAGATCAAACTAGCGGGATTGAGCAGTTCTTC
CDR3 protein: CASSRDQTSGIEQFF

V gene: TRBV30
J gene: TRBJ2-1
D gene: NA
clone size: NA
CDR3 DNA: TGTGCCTGGAGTCCAAGTGAGAGCTCCTACAATGAGCAGTTCTTC
CDR3 protein: CAWSPSESSYNEQFF

V gene: TRBV30
J gene: TRBJ2-3
D gene: NA
clone size: NA
CDR3 DNA: TGTGCCTGGAGCCTGGCGGGCTCTACGCAGTATTTT
CDR3 protein: CAWSLAGSTQYF

V gene: TRBV2
J gene: TRBJ2-4
D gene: TRBD1
clone size: NA
CDR3 DNA: TGTGCCAGCATCCGACAGGGAGAGGTCAAAAACATTCAGTACTTC
CDR3 protein: CASIRQGEVKNIQYF

V gene: TRBV10-3
J gene: TRBJ2-2
D gene: NA
clone size: NA
CDR3 DNA: TGTGCCATCAGTGAGGGGACTTTCAACACCGGGGAGCTGTTTTTT
CDR3 protein: CAISEGTFNTGELFF

V gene: TRBV7-2
J gene: TRBJ1-3
D gene: NA
clone size: NA
CDR3 DNA: TGTGCCAGCAGCTGGGGAAACTCTGGAAACACCATATATTTT
CDR3 protein: CASSWGNSGNTIYF

V gene: TRBV5-1
J gene: TRBJ2-2
D gene: NA
clone size: once
CDR3 DNA: TGCGCCAGCAGCCCTGGGACCGGGGAGCTGTTTTTT
CDR3 protein: CASSPGTGELFF